This T cell receptor beta chain appears in the sequencing data of a study of Graves' ophthalmopathy and Graves' hyperthyroidism. The authors amplified TCR beta CDR3 regions from RNA transcripts. HTBI primers served in a first-round RT-PCR, which a second-round multiplex PCR followed. TCRdb reprocessed the multiplex PCR reads via MiXCR and lists one record per CDR3 protein. The sample yields nearly 400,000 distinct CDR3 sequences, around 19% seen once. Ophthalmopathy-affected donors exhibited moderate-to-severe activity, CAS ≥3, NOSPECS ≥4, and duration under 3 months. CDR1 MDHEN and CDR2 SYDVKM come from the germline V gene. CDR3 length: 14 residues. The V and J ends lost 5 bases and 9 bases respectively, with 14 bases between them.

The chain uses TRBV28 and TRBJ1-6; maybe TRBD1 (6 bases). Sequenced sample: peripheral blood. The receptor was derived from a woman under 30 with Graves' ophthalmopathy. CDR3 coding DNA: TGTGCCAGCAGTAAACCAGGGGCCCTTTCACCCCTCCACTTT. This encodes CASSKPGALSPLHF.